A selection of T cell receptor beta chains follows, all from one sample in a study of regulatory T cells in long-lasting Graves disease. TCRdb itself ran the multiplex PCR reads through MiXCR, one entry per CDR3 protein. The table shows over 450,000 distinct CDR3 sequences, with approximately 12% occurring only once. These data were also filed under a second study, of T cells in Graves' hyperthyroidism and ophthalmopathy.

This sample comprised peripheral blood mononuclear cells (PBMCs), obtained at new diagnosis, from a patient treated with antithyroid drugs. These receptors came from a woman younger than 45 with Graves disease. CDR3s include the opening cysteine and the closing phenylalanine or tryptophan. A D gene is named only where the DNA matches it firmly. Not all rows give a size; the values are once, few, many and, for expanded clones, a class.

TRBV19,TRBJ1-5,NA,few,CASSIDGEQPQHF,TGTGCCAGTAGTATAGATGGAGAGCAGCCCCAGCATTTT
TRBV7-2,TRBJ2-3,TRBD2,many,CASSFETSGTDTQYF,TGTGCCAGCAGTTTCGAGACTAGCGGGACAGATACGCAGTATTTT
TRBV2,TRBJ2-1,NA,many,CASSYEDEQFF,TGTGCCAGCAGCTACGAGGATGAGCAGTTCTTC
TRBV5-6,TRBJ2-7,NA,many,CASSFGTLEAYEQYF,TGTGCCAGCAGCTTCGGGACCCTTGAGGCCTACGAGCAGTACTTC
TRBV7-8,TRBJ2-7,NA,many,CASSLALSLGSYEQYF,TGTGCCAGCAGCTTAGCCCTCAGTCTAGGTTCCTACGAGCAGTACTTC
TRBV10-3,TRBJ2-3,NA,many,CAISEMRGINTQYF,TGTGCCATCAGTGAAATGAGGGGCATTAATACGCAGTATTTT
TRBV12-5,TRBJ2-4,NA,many,CAPWTGAYGIQYF,TGTGCCCCGTGGACCGGGGCCTACGGCATTCAGTACTTC
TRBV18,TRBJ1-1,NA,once,CASSADRSAEAFF,TGTGCCAGCTCAGCTGACAGGTCCGCTGAAGCTTTCTTT
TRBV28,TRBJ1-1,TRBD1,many,CASSGTDILHTEAFF,TGTGCCAGCAGCGGGACAGACATTCTTCACACTGAAGCTTTCTTT
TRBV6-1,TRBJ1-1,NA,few,CANSVKGGAAEAFF,TGTGCCAACAGTGTTAAAGGGGGGGCTGCTGAAGCTTTCTTT
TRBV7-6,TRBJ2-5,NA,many,CASSFIDGAVGETQYF,TGTGCCAGCAGCTTTATAGATGGGGCCGTAGGAGAGACCCAGTACTTC
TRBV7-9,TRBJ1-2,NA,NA,CASSLNTGREGYTF,TGTGCCAGCAGCCTAAATACCGGCCGGGAGGGCTACACCTTC
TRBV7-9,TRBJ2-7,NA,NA,CASSLVVPPLTYEQYF,TGTGCCAGCAGCTTAGTGGTGCCACCTCTAACCTACGAGCAGTACTTC
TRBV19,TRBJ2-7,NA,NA,CASSNTGPYEQYF,TGTGCCAGTAGCAATACTGGGCCCTACGAGCAGTACTTC
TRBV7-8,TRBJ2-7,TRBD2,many,CASSQTRLAAAGEQYF,TGTGCCAGCAGCCAAACTCGACTAGCGGCAGCGGGGGAGCAGTACTTC
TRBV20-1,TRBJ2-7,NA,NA,CSILRDQLYEQYF,TGCAGTATCCTCCGGGACCAACTCTACGAGCAGTACTTC
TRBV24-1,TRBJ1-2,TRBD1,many,CATSPGQGAANYGYTF,TGTGCCACCAGCCCGGGACAGGGGGCTGCTAACTATGGCTACACCTTC
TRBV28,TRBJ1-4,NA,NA,CASSRVGATNEKLFF,TGTGCCAGCAGTCGTGTCGGGGCAACTAATGAAAAACTGTTTTTT